Below, one T cell receptor beta chain is given with its context. The entry originates in a study of blood T cell repertoires in COVID-19. Background on the study: PBMCs, B-cell-depleted T cells, or T cells were the source of the cDNA or gDNA that made up the material.

TCRdb's table, derived via immunoSEQ multiplex PCR, lists solely in-frame clones and lacks some. The sample contains over 450,000 clones, 85% to 90% of which appear only once. The CDR3 consists of 16 residues. CDR1 is LNHDA and CDR2 is SQIVND in the germline V gene (reference sequence). V lost 2 bases, J lost 0 bases, and 7 bases stayed unmatched. The TCR originated in a woman between 45 and 65 years old with COVID-19, enrolled during active disease. The rearrangement uses TRBV19 and TRBJ2-7; 7 nucleotides align to TRBD1. The sample comprised peripheral blood. CDR3 nucleotides: TGTGCCAGTAGTATAAGCGAGACAGGGTCCTCCTACGAGCAGTACTTC. Translated: CASSISETGSSYEQYF.